Each of the 16 T cell receptor beta chains below was sequenced from the same sample in a study of control samples from healthy donors and cancer patients. The assay was immunoSEQ multiplex PCR, and TCRdb's table has in-frame clones only and misses some. The profile covers fewer than 85,000 clones, with 75% to 95% appearing a single time and 15% to 19% taken by the ten largest. The sequenced material came from blood. The receptor source for this set is a man younger than 45 in good health.

The genes are TRBV19 and TRBJ2-7, with TRBD2 matching over 8 bases. This CDR3 has 17 residues. V lost 5 bases and J lost 0; bases outside the gene matches: 12. Germline CDR1 reads LNHDA; CDR2 reads SQIVND (reference sequence). As DNA, the CDR3 is TGTGCCAGTAGTCCAGCGCGGAGCGGGGGCCACTCCTACGAGCAGTACTTC. Amino acid sequence: CASSPARSGGHSYEQYF.

The chain joins TRBV6-5 to TRBJ2-5; 7 bases fit TRBD2. J was trimmed by 3 bases and V by 4 bases; bases with no gene match: 8. The CDR3 loop spans 15 amino acids. Germline CDR1 is MNHEY and CDR2 is SVGAGI. CDR3 DNA: TGTGCCAGCAGTTCCGGGGGAGCGGGGAAAGAGACCCAGTACTTC. It encodes CASSSGGAGKETQYF.

V is TRBV6-5 and J is TRBJ1-1; the D is unclear. Trimming shortened V by 6 bases and J by 6 bases, and 5 bases separated the two germline ends. The CDR3 spans 10 residues. In germline, CDR1 is MNHEY, CDR2 SVGAGI. The CDR3 sequence: CASSHPEAFF. The CDR3 nucleotides are TGTGCCAGCAGCCATCCTGAAGCTTTCTTT.

The chain joins TRBV6-4 to TRBJ2-3, with D hard to call. Germline values: CDR1 MRHNA, CDR2 SNTAGT. This CDR3 is built from 15 residues. Trimming pared 3 bases from V and 2 bases from J, leaving 12 bases between. The CDR3 is CASSEVSRYTDTQYF. The CDR3 bases are TGTGCCAGCAGTGAGGTCAGCCGCTACACAGATACGCAGTATTTT.

This chain uses TRBV23-1 with TRBJ2-5; 8 nucleotides align to TRBD1. TRBV23-1 is assigned to the ORF class and has an uncertain function. The junction had 7 bases not matched to a gene; V was cut back by 6 bases and J by 7 bases. The CDR3 runs to 13 residues. The CDR3 loop reads CASRVTGGWTQYF. The DNA for the CDR3 is TGCGCCAGCAGGGTAACAGGGGGGTGGACCCAGTACTTC.

V and J are TRBV2 and TRBJ2-1, with TRBD2 identical over 15 bases. The V gene's germline CDR1 is SNHLY and CDR2 FYNNEI. The J segment lost 4 bases and the V segment lost 3 bases, leaving 1 base of the junction unmatched. This CDR3 has 16 amino acids. CDR3 sequence reads: CASSEGTSGGYNEQFF. The CDR3 DNA sequence: TGTGCCAGCAGTGAGGGGACTAGCGGGGGGTACAATGAGCAGTTCTTC. The whole variable domain, remainder taken from reference TRBV2 and TRBJ2-1, is EPEVTQTPSHQVTQMGQEVILRCVPISNHLYFYWYRQILGQKVEFLVSFYNNEISEKSEIFDDQFSVERPDGSNFTLKIRSTKLEDSAMYFCASSEGTSGGYNEQFFGPGTRLTVL.

The V and J genes are TRBV5-1 and TRBJ1-1, with 11 bases identical to TRBD1. Trimming at V came to 4 bases and at J to 5 bases, leaving 7 bases not matched to a gene. The germline gives CDR1 SGHRS, CDR2 YFSETQ. CDR3 length: 15 residues. The CDR3 here is CASSPGTGGSTEAFF. CDR3 DNA sequence: TGCGCCAGCAGCCCTGGGACAGGGGGTTCAACTGAAGCTTTCTTT.

The chain joins TRBV12-3 or TRBV12-4 to TRBJ2-1; D is unresolved. V gave up 1 base and J gave up 7 bases, with 8 bases separating them. This CDR3 is built from 13 residues. Written as DNA, the CDR3 is TGTGCCAGCAGTTTAGGAGGAGTTAATGAGCAGTTCTTC. Residues: CASSLGGVNEQFF.

This clone was recorded a few times. The chain joins TRBV7-9 to TRBJ2-7, with D hard to call. The CDR3 is made up of 12 amino acids. The ends were cut back, 5 bases at V and 4 bases at J, with 9 bases in the middle. Germline V CDR1 and CDR2: SEHNR, FQNEAQ (reference sequence). The CDR3 loop is CASSQTPYEQYF. DNA of the CDR3: TGTGCCAGCAGCCAAACACCATACGAGCAGTACTTC.

This clone came up once. The J gene is TRBJ1-1, the V gene TRBV7-3; no clear D gene. V dropped 5 bases and J dropped 0 bases, with 7 bases sitting between them. This CDR3 is 13 amino acids long. Germline-derived CDR1 and CDR2 are SGHTA and FQGTGA. The CDR3 nucleotides are TGTGCCAGCAGCCCGGCTATGAACACTGAAGCTTTCTTT. Protein product: CASSPAMNTEAFF.

The chain uses TRBV7-2 and TRBJ2-7, with 10 positions matching TRBD1. The V gene's germline CDR1 is SGHTA and CDR2 FQGNSA. The V segment lost 4 bases and the J segment 2 bases; nucleotides outside the gene matches: 2. The CDR3 is 14 amino acids. The CDR3: CASSSGTGAYEQYF. In DNA form, the CDR3 reads TGTGCCAGCAGCTCCGGGACAGGGGCCTACGAGCAGTACTTC.

The rearrangement joins TRBV19 to TRBJ1-6; 8 bases line up with TRBD1. V dropped 6 bases and J dropped 7; count of bases not matched to a gene: 11. The germline V gene encodes CDR1 LNHDA and CDR2 SQIVND (reference sequence). The CDR3 length is 16 residues. Here the CDR3 DNA reads TGTGCCAGTAGCCCCCCCAGGGGGCGACTGAATTCACCCCTCCACTTT. Protein: CASSPPRGRLNSPLHF. The whole variable domain, remainder taken from reference TRBV19 and TRBJ1-6, is DGGITQSPKYLFRKEGQNVTLSCEQNLNHDAMYWYRQDPGQGLRLIYYSQIVNDFQKGDIAEGYSVSREKKESFPLTVTSAQKNPTAFYLCASSPPRGRLNSPLHFGNGTRLTVT.

The gene calls are TRBV6-2 or TRBV6-3 and TRBJ2-7; maybe TRBD1 (5 bases). Deletions cut 0 bases from V and 2 bases from J, with 11 bases between. The CDR3 consists of 15 residues. Germline V gene sequence: CDR1 MNHEY, CDR2 SVGEGT. CDR3 in amino acids: CASSYSQGLAYEQYF. CDR3 nucleotide sequence: TGTGCCAGCAGTTACTCCCAGGGTTTGGCCTACGAGCAGTACTTC.

The chain is built from TRBV19 and TRBJ2-3, with D perhaps matching TRBD2 (6 bases). Germline V gene data show CDR1 as LNHDA and CDR2 as SQIVND (reference sequence). The CDR3 consists of 14 residues. Trimming left V 4 bases short and J 6 bases short, with 14 bases between. For the CDR3, the DNA is TGTGCCAGTAGTAGCGGGAAGTCAGAGGATACGCAGTATTTT. This codes for CASSSGKSEDTQYF. Filled out from reference TRBV19 and TRBJ2-3, the complete variable domain reads DGGITQSPKYLFRKEGQNVTLSCEQNLNHDAMYWYRQDPGQGLRLIYYSQIVNDFQKGDIAEGYSVSREKKESFPLTVTSAQKNPTAFYLCASSSGKSEDTQYFGPGTRLTVL.

J is TRBJ1-3 and V is TRBV29-1; D is possibly TRBD1 (6 bases). Germline V gene sequence: CDR1 SQVTM, CDR2 ANQGSEA. CDR3 length: 13 amino acids. V was trimmed by 5 bases and J by 3 bases, leaving 11 bases between them. CDR3 protein: CSVSTGSGNTIYF. CDR3 DNA: TGCAGCGTTAGTACAGGGAGTGGAAACACCATATATTTT.

The rearrangement uses TRBV20-1 and TRBJ2-3, with D possibly being TRBD2 (5 bases). Trimming cost V 6 bases and J 5 bases, with 9 bases left between them. CDR3 length equals 11 residues. Germline V CDR1 and CDR2: DFQATT, SNEGSKA (reference sequence). The CDR3 sequence is CSAPGVDTQYF. The CDR3 region has the DNA TGCAGTGCCCCCGGGGTAGATACGCAGTATTTT.